This record looks at one T cell receptor (beta chain) sequence and its context. No patient had received any treatment before thyroid surgery. TCRdb redid the clone calls on the PCR reads using MiXCR. Here the sample spans approximately 21,000 clones, around 20% being singletons. This sample stems from a study of metastatic and nonmetastatic thyroid tumors. Trimming left V 0 bases short and J 4 bases short, with 19 bases between. Germline V CDR1 and CDR2: SGHTA, FQGNSA. This CDR3 has 18 residues. The chain carries TRBV7-2 and TRBJ2-1, with TRBD2 as a possible D gene (6 bases). The receptor was derived from a female donor with papillary thyroid cancer or a benign thyroid nodule (not recorded which). Some clones in this sample may be carry-over from other donors' samples. Source material: blood. The CDR3 loop is CASSLAPRAIGGYNEQFF. In DNA, the CDR3 is TGTGCCAGCAGCTTAGCCCCGAGAGCTATTGGGGGGTACAATGAGCAGTTCTTC.